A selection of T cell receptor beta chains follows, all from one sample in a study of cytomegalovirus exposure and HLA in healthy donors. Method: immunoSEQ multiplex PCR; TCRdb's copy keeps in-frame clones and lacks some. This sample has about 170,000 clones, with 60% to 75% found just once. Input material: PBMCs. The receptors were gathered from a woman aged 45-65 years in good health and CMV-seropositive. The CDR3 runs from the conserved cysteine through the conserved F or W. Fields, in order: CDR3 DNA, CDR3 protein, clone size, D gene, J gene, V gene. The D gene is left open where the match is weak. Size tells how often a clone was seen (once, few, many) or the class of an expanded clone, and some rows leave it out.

CDR3 DNA: TGCGCCAGCAGCTTAGGGCTAGCGGGGGGAAAAGACATTCAGTACTTC
CDR3 protein: CASSLGLAGGKDIQYF
clone size: NA
D gene: TRBD2
J gene: TRBJ2-4
V gene: TRBV5-1

CDR3 DNA: TGTGCCAGCAGCCCTATAGGGGATTTCCGTTCCCTCTATGGCTACACCTTC
CDR3 protein: CASSPIGDFRSLYGYTF
clone size: NA
D gene: NA
J gene: TRBJ1-2
V gene: TRBV7-9

CDR3 DNA: TGTGCCAGCAGCTTGACAGGGGGGTCCTACGAGCAGTACTTC
CDR3 protein: CASSLTGGSYEQYF
clone size: few
D gene: TRBD1
J gene: TRBJ2-7
V gene: TRBV7-9

CDR3 DNA: TGCGCCAGCAGCCCTCCAGGGAACTCCTATAATTCACCCCTCCACTTT
CDR3 protein: CASSPPGNSYNSPLHF
clone size: NA
D gene: NA
J gene: TRBJ1-6
V gene: TRBV4-1

CDR3 DNA: TGTGCCAGCAGCCGGTGGGGGCCCTCCTACAATGAGCAGTTCTTC
CDR3 protein: CASSRWGPSYNEQFF
clone size: NA
D gene: NA
J gene: TRBJ2-1
V gene: TRBV5-6

CDR3 DNA: TGTGCTAGTGGTTCACCTAGGGACAGGGTTGCTAGCACAGATACGCAGTATTTT
CDR3 protein: CASGSPRDRVASTDTQYF
clone size: NA
D gene: TRBD1
J gene: TRBJ2-3
V gene: TRBV12-5

CDR3 DNA: TGTGCCAGCAGCTTGGTTTTTAGTGGACTCACCGGGGAGCTGTTTTTT
CDR3 protein: CASSLVFSGLTGELFF
clone size: few
D gene: NA
J gene: TRBJ2-2
V gene: TRBV5-6

CDR3 DNA: TGTGCCAGCAGCGGGACAGGCGGTGGCTACACCTTC
CDR3 protein: CASSGTGGGYTF
clone size: NA
D gene: TRBD1
J gene: TRBJ1-2
V gene: TRBV7-9

CDR3 DNA: TGCGCCAGCAGCTTGGAGTCCAGCTCCTACAATGAGCAGTTCTTC
CDR3 protein: CASSLESSSYNEQFF
clone size: NA
D gene: NA
J gene: TRBJ2-1
V gene: TRBV5-1

CDR3 DNA: TGTGCCAGCAGCTTGCGCTTGAGGGAACAGGGCTACACCTTC
CDR3 protein: CASSLRLREQGYTF
clone size: NA
D gene: NA
J gene: TRBJ1-2
V gene: TRBV5-6

CDR3 DNA: TGTGCCAGCAGCCGACTAGCGGGGGGGCACACCGGGGAGCTGTTTTTT
CDR3 protein: CASSRLAGGHTGELFF
clone size: NA
D gene: TRBD2
J gene: TRBJ2-2
V gene: TRBV4-2

CDR3 DNA: TGTGCCAGTGCCCTAAGGGGCTTTGATTCACCCCTCCACTTT
CDR3 protein: CASALRGFDSPLHF
clone size: once
D gene: NA
J gene: TRBJ1-6
V gene: TRBV19

CDR3 DNA: TGTGCCAGCAGCCAAGTTTCTCTTGGTGCGGAGCGAGCTTTCTTT
CDR3 protein: CASSQVSLGAERAFF
clone size: NA
D gene: NA
J gene: TRBJ1-1
V gene: TRBV4-2

CDR3 DNA: TGTGCCAGCGGTGAGAACTGGAACACTGAAGCTTTCTTT
CDR3 protein: CASGENWNTEAFF
clone size: NA
D gene: NA
J gene: TRBJ1-1
V gene: TRBV28

CDR3 DNA: TGTGCCAGCAGCTTAGATCCGGGACAGGACTCTTATGGCTACACCTTC
CDR3 protein: CASSLDPGQDSYGYTF
clone size: few
D gene: TRBD1
J gene: TRBJ1-2
V gene: TRBV7-9

CDR3 DNA: TGTGCCAGCAGTGACTTTGGACTAGCGGGGGGGCAGAGGGAGCAGTTCTTC
CDR3 protein: CASSDFGLAGGQREQFF
clone size: NA
D gene: TRBD2
J gene: TRBJ2-1
V gene: TRBV25-1

CDR3 DNA: TGTGCCAGCTCACCACCCCAGGGTGGTGGCTACACCTTC
CDR3 protein: CASSPPQGGGYTF
clone size: NA
D gene: NA
J gene: TRBJ1-2
V gene: TRBV18

CDR3 DNA: TGTGCCAGCAGAGAGACAGTCACTGAAGCTTTCTTT
CDR3 protein: CASRETVTEAFF
clone size: NA
D gene: NA
J gene: TRBJ1-1
V gene: TRBV19

CDR3 DNA: TGCAGCGCAGACAGGACGGAGACCCAGTACTTC
CDR3 protein: CSADRTETQYF
clone size: NA
D gene: NA
J gene: TRBJ2-5
V gene: TRBV29-1

CDR3 DNA: TGTGCCAGCATATTCGGCGGATTATTCTACGAGCAGTACTTC
CDR3 protein: CASIFGGLFYEQYF
clone size: NA
D gene: NA
J gene: TRBJ2-7
V gene: TRBV6-1

CDR3 DNA: TGCGCCAGCAGTTTGGCGGGGGAGAGGACCGAGCAGTACTTC
CDR3 protein: CASSLAGERTEQYF
clone size: once
D gene: TRBD2
J gene: TRBJ2-7
V gene: TRBV5-1

CDR3 DNA: TGTGCCAGCAGTGGACAGGGAGAATATGGCTACACCTTC
CDR3 protein: CASSGQGEYGYTF
clone size: NA
D gene: TRBD1
J gene: TRBJ1-2
V gene: TRBV5-4

CDR3 DNA: TGTGCCATCAGTGAGTCAACAGTTAGCAATCAGCCCCAGCATTTT
CDR3 protein: CAISESTVSNQPQHF
clone size: once
D gene: NA
J gene: TRBJ1-5
V gene: TRBV10-3

CDR3 DNA: TGTGCCAGCAGTTACGGCGGGGGGGCCGTTACAGATACGCAGTATTTT
CDR3 protein: CASSYGGGAVTDTQYF
clone size: NA
D gene: TRBD2
J gene: TRBJ2-3
V gene: TRBV6-6

CDR3 DNA: TGTGCCAGCAGCGCGAGACAGAGCTCCTACAATGAGCAGTTCTTC
CDR3 protein: CASSARQSSYNEQFF
clone size: NA
D gene: NA
J gene: TRBJ2-1
V gene: TRBV9

CDR3 DNA: TGTGCCAGCAGCTTGACCCCTCCGACAGGTTTTGGCACAGATACGCAGTATTTT
CDR3 protein: CASSLTPPTGFGTDTQYF
clone size: NA
D gene: NA
J gene: TRBJ2-3
V gene: TRBV5-4

CDR3 DNA: TGTGCCAGCAGCTCCTCTAGGACAGGGGGGAACACTGAAGCTTTCTTT
CDR3 protein: CASSSSRTGGNTEAFF
clone size: few
D gene: TRBD1
J gene: TRBJ1-1
V gene: TRBV7-2

CDR3 DNA: TGCGCCAGCAGCACGACAGGGTCGGGGGCTGAAGCTTTCTTT
CDR3 protein: CASSTTGSGAEAFF
clone size: NA
D gene: TRBD1
J gene: TRBJ1-1
V gene: TRBV5-1

CDR3 DNA: TGTGCCAGCAGTGGGGGACAGGGCTCGGATGGCTACACCTTC
CDR3 protein: CASSGGQGSDGYTF
clone size: NA
D gene: TRBD1
J gene: TRBJ1-2
V gene: TRBV6-1

CDR3 DNA: TGCGCCAGCAGCCGGGACTCGGGGGTGGATGAGCAGTTCTTC
CDR3 protein: CASSRDSGVDEQFF
clone size: once
D gene: NA
J gene: TRBJ2-1
V gene: TRBV5-1

CDR3 DNA: TGTGCCAGCAGCTCGACAGGGGGAAGCTACGAGCAGTACTTC
CDR3 protein: CASSSTGGSYEQYF
clone size: NA
D gene: TRBD1
J gene: TRBJ2-7
V gene: TRBV5-6

CDR3 DNA: TGTGCCAGCAGCAAAGAGCGGTCAGGGGCCATTCCCCAGAACACCGGGGAGCTGTTTTTT
CDR3 protein: CASSKERSGAIPQNTGELFF
clone size: NA
D gene: NA
J gene: TRBJ2-2
V gene: TRBV21-1

CDR3 DNA: TGTGCCATCAGAGCCGGGACACAGAACACTGAAGCTTTCTTT
CDR3 protein: CAIRAGTQNTEAFF
clone size: NA
D gene: NA
J gene: TRBJ1-1
V gene: TRBV10-3

CDR3 DNA: TGTGCCAGCAGTGGCCAGGGCAACTTCTATGGCTACACCTTC
CDR3 protein: CASSGQGNFYGYTF
clone size: NA
D gene: NA
J gene: TRBJ1-2
V gene: TRBV6-1

CDR3 DNA: TGCGCCAGCAGCTTGGGAGCGGGCACAGATACGCAGTATTTT
CDR3 protein: CASSLGAGTDTQYF
clone size: once
D gene: NA
J gene: TRBJ2-3
V gene: TRBV5-1

CDR3 DNA: TGTGCCAGTAGTACTCTGACGGCACATACTATGAACACTGAAGCTTTCTTT
CDR3 protein: CASSTLTAHTMNTEAFF
clone size: NA
D gene: NA
J gene: TRBJ1-1
V gene: TRBV19

CDR3 DNA: TGCAGCGTTGAAAGGGGAATGGGAGGGGAGACCCAGTACTTC
CDR3 protein: CSVERGMGGETQYF
clone size: NA
D gene: TRBD2
J gene: TRBJ2-5
V gene: TRBV29-1